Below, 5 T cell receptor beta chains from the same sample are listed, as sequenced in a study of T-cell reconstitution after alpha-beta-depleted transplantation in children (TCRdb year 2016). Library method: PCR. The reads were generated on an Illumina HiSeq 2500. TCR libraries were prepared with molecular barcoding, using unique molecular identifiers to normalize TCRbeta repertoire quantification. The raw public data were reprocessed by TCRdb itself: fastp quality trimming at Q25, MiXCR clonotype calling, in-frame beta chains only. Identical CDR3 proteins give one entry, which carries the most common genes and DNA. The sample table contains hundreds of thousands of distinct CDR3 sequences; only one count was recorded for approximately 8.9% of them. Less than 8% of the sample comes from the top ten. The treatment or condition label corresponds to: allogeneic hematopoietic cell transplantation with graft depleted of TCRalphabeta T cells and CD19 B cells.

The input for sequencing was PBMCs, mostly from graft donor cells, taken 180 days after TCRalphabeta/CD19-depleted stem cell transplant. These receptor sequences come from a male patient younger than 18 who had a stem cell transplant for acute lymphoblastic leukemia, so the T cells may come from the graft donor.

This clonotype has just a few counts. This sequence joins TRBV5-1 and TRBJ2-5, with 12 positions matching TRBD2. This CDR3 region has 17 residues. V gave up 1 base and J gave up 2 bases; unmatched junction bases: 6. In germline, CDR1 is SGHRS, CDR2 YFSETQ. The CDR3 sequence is CASSLLAGGPKQETQYF. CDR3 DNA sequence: TGCGCCAGCAGCTTGCTAGCGGGGGGGCCAAAACAAGAGACCCAGTACTTC.

CDR3 DNA sequence: TGTGCCAGCAGCGTGCCCTCGGGGGGGGCAGAGACCCAGTACTTC. Amino acid sequence: CASSVPSGGAETQYF. The chain has TRBV9 and TRBJ2-5; 8 positions agree with TRBD2. From germline, CDR1 is SGDLS and CDR2 YYNGEE. V trimming: 2 bases; J trimming: 4 bases; junction bases outside the gene matches: 7. The CDR3 is 15 residues long.

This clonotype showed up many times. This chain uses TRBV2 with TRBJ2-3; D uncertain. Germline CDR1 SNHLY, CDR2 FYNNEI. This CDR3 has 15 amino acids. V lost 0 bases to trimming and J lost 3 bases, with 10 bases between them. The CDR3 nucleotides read TGTGCCAGCAGTGAAGCGCAACGGGCGACAGATACGCAGTATTTT. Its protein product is CASSEAQRATDTQYF.

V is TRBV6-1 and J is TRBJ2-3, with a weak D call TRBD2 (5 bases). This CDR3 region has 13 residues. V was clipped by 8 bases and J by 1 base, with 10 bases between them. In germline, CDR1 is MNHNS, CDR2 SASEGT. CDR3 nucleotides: TGTGCCAGCCGGGTGCGGGGCACAGATACGCAGTATTTT. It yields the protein CASRVRGTDTQYF.

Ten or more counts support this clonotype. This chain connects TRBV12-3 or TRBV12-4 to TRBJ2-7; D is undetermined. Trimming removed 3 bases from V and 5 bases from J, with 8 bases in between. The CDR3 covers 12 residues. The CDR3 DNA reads TGTGCCAGCAGTTTTGGATGGGACGAGCAGTACTTC. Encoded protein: CASSFGWDEQYF.